Following are 21 T cell receptor beta chains from one sample sequenced in a study of patients and donors after allogeneic stem cell transplantation. TCRdb redid the calling of the RT-PCR reads with MiXCR, one entry per CDR3 protein. The sample carries around 170,000 distinct CDR3 sequences, 24% recorded once. Sequencing used blood, either unsorted or a sorted T cell fraction (not recorded which). These receptor sequences come from a human donor who was either an allogeneic HSCT recipient or a stem cell or donor lymphocyte infusion donor (not recorded which). It is not recorded whose cells these are; they may come from a transplant donor.

This clonotype came up many times. The chain recombines TRBV5-1 with TRBJ1-4, with D unclear. There are 14 residues in the CDR3. CDR1 and CDR2 (germline): SGHRS, YFSETQ. V was cut by 0 bases and J by 4 bases, with 7 bases left in between. This CDR3 is CASSLAAINEKLFF. As DNA, the CDR3 is TGCGCCAGCAGCTTGGCAGCCATTAATGAAAAACTGTTTTTT.

This clonotype was recorded many times. This sequence joins TRBV12-3 or TRBV12-4 and TRBJ1-6, with a possible D match to TRBD1 (6 bases). With 6 bases removed from V and 8 bases from J, the gap between germline ends came to 11 bases. CDR3 size: 13 residues. This CDR3 is CASRNRDDSPLHF. CDR3 DNA: TGTGCCAGCAGAAACAGGGATGATTCACCCCTCCACTTT.

The rearrangement uses TRBV4-1 and TRBJ1-5; TRBD1 might be the D (5 bases). V was clipped by 0 bases and J by 6 bases, with 12 bases between them. CDR1 is MGHRA and CDR2 is YSYEKL in the germline V gene. The CDR3 consists of 15 residues. CDR3 bases: TGCGCCAGCAGCCAAGAAAGTTGGGGCGGTCAGCCCCAGCATTTT. Translation gives CASSQESWGGQPQHF.

This clonotype was seen ten or more times. The chain has TRBV12-3 or TRBV12-4 and TRBJ1-1, with D perhaps TRBD1 (5 bases). The CDR3 spans 15 residues. V shed 3 bases and J shed 3 bases, with 14 bases lying between them. The DNA of the CDR3 is TGTGCCAGCAGTTTTGGCTCAGGGTTGGACACTGAAGCTTTCTTT. The encoded protein is CASSFGSGLDTEAFF.

CDR3 DNA: TGCGCCAGCAGCTACCCGACAGGGTTTGAGCAGTTCTTC. Translation gives CASSYPTGFEQFF. V gene TRBV5-1 combines with J gene TRBJ2-1; 7 bases map to TRBD1. CDR1 and CDR2 from the germline V gene are SGHRS and YFSETQ. CDR3 size: 13 residues. Losses at the gene ends were 3 bases for V and 9 bases for J; bases not matched to a gene: 6.

V and J are TRBV6-5 and TRBJ1-5; 10 bases are a match to TRBD1. With 6 bases clipped from V and 7 bases from J, the junction kept 6 bases outside the gene matches. Germline lookup yields CDR1 MNHEY and CDR2 SVGAGI. CDR3 length: 14 amino acids. CDR3 residues: CASSRGQGRQPQHF. CDR3 nucleotides: TGTGCCAGCAGCCGGGGACAGGGGAGACAGCCCCAGCATTTT.

V and J are TRBV4-1 and TRBJ1-2; no clear D. CDR1 and CDR2 (germline): MGHRA, YSYEKL. The ends were cut back, 2 bases at V and 2 bases at J, with 12 bases in the middle. The CDR3 sequence is 15 residues long. CDR3 DNA sequence: TGCGCCAGCAGCCAACACCCCCCGGGCAACTATGGCTACACCTTC. Amino acid sequence: CASSQHPPGNYGYTF.

This clonotype occurred a few times. The chain has TRBV11-3 and TRBJ2-2; no definite D call. The CDR3 covers 12 residues. In germline, CDR1 is SGHNT, CDR2 YENEEA. V gave up 0 bases and J gave up 8 bases, with 4 bases separating them. Here the CDR3 DNA reads TGTGCCAGCAGCTTAGATAATGGGGAGCTGTTTTTT. Protein sequence: CASSLDNGELFF. Combining the CDR3 with reference TRBV11-3 and TRBJ2-2 gives the whole variable domain EAGVVQSPRYKIIEKKQPVAFWCNPISGHNTLYWYLQNLGQGPELLIRYENEEAVDDSQLPKDRFSAERLKGVDSTLKIQPAELGDSAVYLCASSLDNGELFFGEGSRLTVL.

The chain is built from TRBV18 and TRBJ2-7; TRBD1 matches at 9 bases. Germline CDR1 KGHSH, CDR2 LQKENI. V gave up 5 bases and J gave up 2 bases; unmatched junction bases: 4. The CDR3 runs 14 residues. The CDR3 coding sequence is TGTGCCAGCTCAGGGGACAGGGATGCCTACGAGCAGTACTTC. It is translated as CASSGDRDAYEQYF.

V gene TRBV29-1 combines with J gene TRBJ2-3, with 12 bases fitting TRBD2. CDR1 and CDR2 (germline): SQVTM, ANQGSEA. CDR3 length: 16 residues. J lost 6 bases, V lost 4 bases, and 11 bases had no gene match. The CDR3 nucleotides read TGCAGCGTTGGGCGGCTAGCGGGAGGGCCGTGGGATACGCAGTATTTT. Its protein product is CSVGRLAGGPWDTQYF.

Ten or more counts support this clonotype. The gene calls are TRBV6-5 and TRBJ1-2; 9 bases align to TRBD1. Per germline, CDR1 MNHEY and CDR2 SVGAGI. There are 16 residues in the CDR3. J gave up 3 bases and V 5 bases, and 10 bases lay outside the gene matches. CDR3 coding DNA: TGTGCCAGCAGTCCGTTACAGGGGGCCCGAGACTATGGCTACACCTTC. The encoded protein is CASSPLQGARDYGYTF.

The CDR3 reads CSASQDRRSGIQYF. The CDR3 nucleotides are TGCAGCGCCTCCCAAGACAGGCGTTCTGGCATTCAGTACTTC. The genes are TRBV29-1 and TRBJ2-4; D is possibly TRBD1 (6 bases). The V and J ends lost 7 bases and 9 bases respectively, with 22 bases between them. The germline CDR1 and CDR2 sequences are SQVTM and ANQGSEA. This CDR3 is 14 amino acids long.

There are a few counts of this clonotype. The chain recombines TRBV20-1 with TRBJ2-1; 7 bases align to TRBD1. Trimming removed 1 base from V and 4 bases from J; junction bases left unmatched: 7. CDR3 size: 15 residues. Per germline, CDR1 DFQATT and CDR2 SNEGSKA (reference sequence). The CDR3 bases are TGCAGTGCTAGAGTAGGGGGCAAACGGTACAATGAGCAGTTCTTC. Translation gives CSARVGGKRYNEQFF.

This chain links TRBV29-1 with TRBJ2-2; D uncertain. The V end was cut by 3 bases, the J end by 0 bases, with 11 bases between. CDR1 and CDR2 from the germline V gene are SQVTM and ANQGSEA. The CDR3 is 15 amino acids. As DNA, the CDR3 is TGCAGCGTTGAGCAGAACCGCGCGAACACCGGGGAGCTGTTTTTT. The encoded protein is CSVEQNRANTGELFF.

The table lists this clonotype with a few counts. J is TRBJ1-2 and V is TRBV12-3 or TRBV12-4; D unresolved. Trimming removed 7 bases at V and 5 bases at J, with 17 bases between. CDR3 size: 14 residues. The CDR3 coding sequence is TGTGCCAGCAATTTCCCTTCGTGGGGATATGGCTACACCTTC. It codes for CASNFPSWGYGYTF.

The CDR3, as DNA: TGTGCCATCAGCCCGTTAAGCGAAAATGAGCAGTTCTTC. It yields the protein CAISPLSENEQFF. The rearrangement uses TRBV10-3 and TRBJ2-1; no definite D call. The CDR3 contains 13 residues. Trimming left V 6 bases short and J 7 bases short, with 13 bases between. Germline CDR1 ENHRY, CDR2 SYGVKD.

The chain employs TRBV4-2 and TRBJ2-1; D is possibly TRBD2 (6 bases). Per the germline V gene, CDR1 is LGHNA and CDR2 is YNFKEQ. V lost 1 base and J lost 2, with 12 bases in between. The CDR3 loop spans 16 amino acids. CDR3 nucleotides: TGTGCCAGCAGCCAAGTCTTGGCGGGACCCTACAATGAGCAGTTCTTC. It codes for CASSQVLAGPYNEQFF.

The sample holds a few counts of this clonotype. The chain recombines TRBV6-2 or TRBV6-3 with TRBJ2-1, with 8 bases lining up with TRBD2. V dropped 0 bases and J dropped 8; count of bases not matched to a gene: 9. CDR1 is MNHEY, CDR2 SVGEGT, per germline. The CDR3 sequence is 16 residues long. The CDR3 DNA follows: TGTGCCAGCAGTTACTCGAGCGGGAGTAGTTGGGATGAGCAGTTCTTC. The encoded protein is CASSYSSGSSWDEQFF.

This chain links TRBV9 with TRBJ1-1; a weak D match, TRBD1 (5 bases). The CDR3 consists of 16 residues. V was cut by 4 bases and J by 1 base, with 17 bases left in between. Germline V gene sequence: CDR1 SGDLS, CDR2 YYNGEE. The CDR3 protein is CASSPRWGFGNTEAFF. The DNA for the CDR3 is TGTGCCAGCAGCCCCCGTTGGGGGTTCGGGAACACTGAAGCTTTCTTT. Complete variable domain (other parts from reference TRBV9 and TRBJ1-1): DSGVTQTPKHLITATGQRVTLRCSPRSGDLSVYWYQQSLDQGLQFLIQYYNGEERAKGNILERFSAQQFPDLHSELNLSSLELGDSALYFCASSPRWGFGNTEAFFGQGTRLTVV.

The rearrangement uses TRBV5-1 and TRBJ2-7; 7 positions agree with TRBD1. Germline CDR1 reads SGHRS; CDR2 reads YFSETQ. The CDR3 totals 15 residues. Trimming took 2 bases from V and 0 from J; bases not matched to a gene: 5. This CDR3 reads CASSFDRVISYEQYF. CDR3 DNA: TGCGCCAGCAGCTTTGACAGGGTTATCTCCTACGAGCAGTACTTC.

This clonotype was picked up many times. One junction end does not reproduce the germline sequence, and a read error may be involved. V gene TRBV5-1 combines with J gene TRBJ1-5; 9 nucleotides align to TRBD1. There are 14 residues in the CDR3. In germline, CDR1 is SGHRS, CDR2 YFSETQ. CDR3 nucleotide sequence: TGTGCCAGCAGCTTGGGGACAGGGAATCAGCCCCAGCATTTT. Protein: CASSLGTGNQPQHF.